This T cell receptor (beta chain) was sequenced for a study of blood T cells in healthy people across ages. A sample-barcoded 5' primer and a J-beta primer mix were used in a second PCR of about 6 to 12 cycles. TCRdb re-derived calls from the 5' RACE reads in MiXCR, one entry per CDR3 protein. The sample yields hundreds of thousands of distinct CDR3 sequences, around 30% seen once. Germline V gene sequence: CDR1 ENHRY, CDR2 SYGVKD. The length of the CDR3 is 14 residues. On this clonotype itself: A read error may explain this, as a much larger clone is one base away.

The receptor was derived from a woman aged 80 or older in good health. This chain joins TRBV10-3 and TRBJ2-7; TRBD2 agrees at 7 bases. What was sequenced was blood. The CDR3 here is CAVSDRGGSYEQYF. Written as DNA, the CDR3 is TGTGCCGTCAGTGATCGCGGGGGTTCCTACGAGCAGTACTTC.